The text below deals with one T cell receptor beta chain. At one of its ends the junction is not consistent with the germline gene, which may arise from a read error. The data originate from a study of T cell changes during pregnancy in multiple sclerosis. CDR3 length equals 14 residues. The germline V gene encodes CDR1 SGHNT and CDR2 YYREEE (reference sequence). TCRdb's copy holds only in-frame clones and misses some; the assay was immunoSEQ multiplex PCR. The sample contains about 75,000 clones, approximately 90% of which appear only once. Sequenced material: CD4+ T cells from peripheral blood mononuclear cells, taken before pregnancy. The chain carries TRBV5-4 and TRBJ1-2; 7 nucleotides match TRBD1. The TCR originated in a female donor with multiple sclerosis, enrolled in a pregnancy study. Written as DNA, the CDR3 is TGTGCCAGCACCTTGGACAGGAACCCCTATGGCTACACCTTC. Residues: CASTLDRNPYGYTF.